Each of the 24 T cell receptor beta chains below was sequenced from the same sample in a study of shared clonotypes between healthy human individuals. Repertoires were generated with immunoSEQ multiplex PCR, while TCRdb's copy carries only in-frame clones and drops some. The data show 1.6 million or so clones, roughly 96% seen once. The sample consisted of naive CD4+ T cells sorted from blood. The subset is: CD45RA+ positively selected. These receptors came from a man aged 25-40 years in good health.

This chain connects TRBV12-5 to TRBJ2-1; TRBD2 is a possible D gene (6 bases). Trimming removed 5 bases from V and 9 bases from J, with 20 bases in between. Germline V lookup: CDR1 LGHNT, CDR2 FRNRAP. This CDR3 is 15 amino acids long. The CDR3 here is CASGRRVGGGIEQFF. DNA for the CDR3: TGTGCTAGTGGTCGTCGAGTGGGGGGAGGAATTGAGCAGTTCTTC.

The gene calls are TRBV28 and TRBJ1-5; D call uncertain. This CDR3 is built from 16 residues. V gave up 3 bases and J gave up 1 base, with 13 bases separating them. The V gene's germline CDR1 is MDHEN and CDR2 SYDVKM. Here the CDR3 reads CASSFPRPWSNQPQHF. The CDR3 DNA sequence: TGTGCCAGCAGTTTCCCCAGGCCCTGGAGCAATCAGCCCCAGCATTTT.

The V call is TRBV29-1, the J call TRBJ2-2; 12 nucleotides line up with TRBD2. CDR1 and CDR2 (germline): SQVTM, ANQGSEA. The CDR3 contains 21 residues. V trimming: 4 bases; J trimming: 4 bases; junction bases outside the gene matches: 22. DNA of the CDR3: TGCAGCGTTGCAGACAGGGGTTTACTAGCGGGAGGAGGGGTCGGCACCGGGGAGCTGTTTTTT. Translation: CSVADRGLLAGGGVGTGELFF.

The rearrangement links TRBV7-2 to TRBJ1-1; D remains unclear. V lost 5 bases to trimming and J lost 3 bases, with 13 bases between them. The CDR3 is 14 amino acids. Germline CDR1 SGHTA, CDR2 FQGNSA. DNA of the CDR3: TGTGCCAGCAGCGCGTCCCTAGCGGACACTGAAGCTTTCTTT. It specifies CASSASLADTEAFF.

V and J are TRBV7-2 and TRBJ1-2, with 8 positions matching TRBD1. This CDR3 comprises 16 residues. Germline V lookup: CDR1 SGHTA, CDR2 FQGNSA. Trimming cost V 5 bases and J 4 bases; bases outside gene matches: 12. In DNA form, the CDR3 reads TGTGCCAGCAGCCCCCGGGAGAGGGGGACAGGCTATGGCTACACCTTC. Protein product: CASSPRERGTGYGYTF.

The V gene is TRBV18, the J gene TRBJ1-4; 9 bases fit TRBD1. Germline V lookup: CDR1 KGHSH, CDR2 LQKENI. With V trimmed by 3 bases and J by 7 bases, 3 bases remained unmatched. This CDR3 is built from 14 residues. As DNA, the CDR3 is TGTGCCAGCTCACCGGGACAGGGAGGTGAAAAACTGTTTTTT. Encoded protein: CASSPGQGGEKLFF.

The V call is TRBV5-1, the J call TRBJ2-1, with 12 bases matching TRBD2. CDR1 and CDR2 from the germline V gene are SGHRS and YFSETQ. The CDR3 loop spans 18 amino acids. V shed 2 bases, J shed 4 bases, and the junction held 10 bases outside the gene matches. In DNA form, the CDR3 reads TGCGCCAGCAGCTTTGGACTAGCGGGGAGCCTGCTTTACAATGAGCAGTTCTTC. It yields the protein CASSFGLAGSLLYNEQFF.

This chain links TRBV10-3 with TRBJ1-1; tentative D call: TRBD1 (6 bases). The CDR3 totals 15 residues. The germline CDR1 and CDR2 sequences are ENHRY and SYGVKD. V was pared by 5 bases and J by 1 base, with 14 bases between. This CDR3 reads CAISPQGTPNTEAFF. The CDR3 DNA is TGTGCCATCAGTCCCCAAGGGACACCGAACACTGAAGCTTTCTTT.

This chain connects TRBV12-5 to TRBJ2-7; TRBD1 matches at 9 bases. Germline assignment: CDR1 LGHNT and CDR2 FRNRAP. CDR3 size: 18 residues. CDR3 sequence: CAKTGEDTGTGTLHEQYF. The CDR3 nucleotides are TGTGCAAAGACGGGGGAGGACACGGGGACAGGGACGCTCCACGAGCAGTACTTC. The full variable domain, rest sourced from reference TRBV12-5 and TRBJ2-7, is DARVTQTPRHKVTEMGQEVTMRCQPILGHNTVFWYRQTMMQGLELLAYFRNRAPLDDSGMPKDRFSAEMPDATLATLKIQPSEPRDSAVYFCAKTGEDTGTGTLHEQYFGPGTRLTVT.

The chain employs TRBV12-5 and TRBJ1-2; possible D gene TRBD1, 6 bases. Germline V gene sequence: CDR1 LGHNT, CDR2 FRNRAP. The CDR3 is made up of 13 amino acids. V dropped 7 bases and J dropped 2 bases, with 11 bases sitting between them. CDR3 sequence (DNA): TGTGCTAGTGATCAACAGGGAAACTATGGCTACACCTTC. Translated: CASDQQGNYGYTF.

V and J are TRBV7-6 and TRBJ1-2; maybe TRBD1 (6 bases). CDR3 length equals 14 residues. V lost 5 bases to trimming and J lost 3 bases, with 13 bases between them. The germline V gene has CDR1 SGHVS and CDR2 FNYEAQ. CDR3 loop: CASSQQQGHYGYTF. In nucleotides, the CDR3 is TGTGCCAGCAGCCAACAACAGGGTCACTATGGCTACACCTTC.

The chain is built from TRBV18 and TRBJ2-1; D is uncertain. The CDR3 has 15 residues. The V gene's germline CDR1 is KGHSH and CDR2 LQKENI. V was pared by 1 base and J by 7 bases, with 14 bases between. CDR3 DNA sequence: TGTGCCAGCTCACCACTAGGCAGGTTAGGTAATGAGCAGTTCTTC. This translates into CASSPLGRLGNEQFF.

The chain combines TRBV5-1 with TRBJ2-5, with no clear D. The CDR3 sequence is 13 residues long. Germline lookup yields CDR1 SGHRS and CDR2 YFSETQ. V was clipped by 2 bases and J by 3 bases, with 8 bases between them. CDR3 sequence: CASSFRVEETQYF. The CDR3, as DNA: TGCGCCAGCAGCTTTCGGGTGGAAGAGACCCAGTACTTC.

The chain combines TRBV5-5 with TRBJ2-1; 10 nucleotides agree with TRBD2. Trimming removed 0 bases from V and 3 bases from J; junction bases left unmatched: 3. This CDR3 is built from 16 residues. Germline CDR1 reads SGHKS; CDR2 reads YYEKEE (reference sequence). The CDR3 DNA reads TGTGCCAGCAGCTTGGGCCTAGCGGGAGACTACAATGAGCAGTTCTTC. Protein product: CASSLGLAGDYNEQFF.

This chain joins TRBV7-9 and TRBJ1-2; unclear D gene. CDR1 is SEHNR, CDR2 FQNEAQ, per germline (reference sequence). CDR3 length equals 15 residues. The ends were cut back, 5 bases at V and 7 bases at J, with 20 bases in the middle. The CDR3 nucleotides read TGTGCCAGCAGCCAGAGTGGGCCCCGGGAGGTTGGCTACACCTTC. As protein: CASSQSGPREVGYTF.

The chain links TRBV28 to TRBJ1-2; 8 bases match TRBD1. Germline CDR1 and CDR2: MDHEN and SYDVKM. V was pared by 6 bases and J by 8 bases, with 5 bases of the junction left unmatched. CDR3 size: 12 residues. The CDR3 protein is CASSGQGGGYTF. In nucleotides, the CDR3 is TGTGCCAGCAGCGGACAGGGAGGCGGCTACACCTTC.

This clone was detected a few times. The rearrangement joins TRBV15 to TRBJ1-4; possibly TRBD1 for D (5 bases). Trimming took off 3 bases at V and 6 bases at J, with 11 bases between the two ends. Germline CDR1 LNHNV, CDR2 YYDKDF (reference sequence). This CDR3 is built from 14 residues. CDR3 nucleotides: TGTGCCACCAGCAGTTACGGAGGGGATGAAAAACTGTTTTTT. It translates to CATSSYGGDEKLFF.

This clone was counted a single time. The V call is TRBV5-1, the J call TRBJ2-2; no firm D call. Between the trimmed V and J ends, which lost 3 bases and 0 bases, there was a span of 18 bases. Germline assignment: CDR1 SGHRS and CDR2 YFSETQ. There are 18 residues in the CDR3. CDR3 in amino acids: CASSWFAVTTTNTGELFF. In DNA form, the CDR3 reads TGCGCCAGCAGCTGGTTTGCAGTAACTACCACGAACACCGGGGAGCTGTTTTTT.

The rearrangement links TRBV6-6 to TRBJ2-1; TRBD2 aligns across 14 bases. The CDR3 loop spans 14 amino acids. V trimming: 6 bases; J trimming: 8 bases; junction bases outside the gene matches: 3. Germline V gene data show CDR1 as MNHNY and CDR2 as SVGAGI (reference sequence). CDR3 region: CASRTSGRADEQFF. DNA of the CDR3: TGTGCCAGCAGGACTAGCGGGAGGGCCGATGAGCAGTTCTTC.

The CDR3 spells CASSPGLANEQFF. The CDR3 DNA reads TGTGCCAGCTCACCCGGACTAGCCAATGAGCAGTTCTTC. The chain joins TRBV18 to TRBJ2-1; 8 bases align to TRBD2. V lost 3 bases, J lost 6 bases, and 1 base stayed unmatched. Germline-derived CDR1 and CDR2 are KGHSH and LQKENI. The CDR3 is 13 amino acids.

The chain is built from TRBV5-1 and TRBJ2-6, with TRBD1 matching over 7 bases. The germline CDR1 and CDR2 sequences are SGHRS and YFSETQ. J gave up 2 bases and V 6 bases, and 14 bases lay outside the gene matches. CDR3 size: 18 residues. The CDR3 DNA is TGCGCCAGCACCCGGGATACAGGGGCGACGGCTGGGGCCAACGTCCTGACTTTC. The encoded protein is CASTRDTGATAGANVLTF.

The chain recombines TRBV6-1 with TRBJ2-5, with TRBD2 matching over 11 bases. With V trimmed by 5 bases and J by 4 bases, 6 bases remained unmatched. CDR3 length equals 15 residues. CDR1 and CDR2 (germline): MNHNS, SASEGT. This chain's CDR3 is CASSQGSGRAETQYF. The CDR3 DNA reads TGTGCCAGCAGTCAGGGTAGCGGGAGGGCAGAGACCCAGTACTTC.

The chain combines TRBV9 with TRBJ2-1; 11 bases map to TRBD1. J lost 1 base, V lost 0 bases, and 6 bases had no gene match. Germline assignment: CDR1 SGDLS and CDR2 YYNGEE. The CDR3 consists of 18 residues. CDR3 in DNA: TGTGCCAGCAGCGTAGCTACCGGACAGGGGGCTTCCTACAATGAGCAGTTCTTC. Residues: CASSVATGQGASYNEQFF.

The chain has TRBV9 and TRBJ2-3, with 11 bases that match TRBD2. From germline, CDR1 is SGDLS and CDR2 YYNGEE. The CDR3 is 17 residues long. J lost 0 bases, V lost 3 bases, and 6 bases had no gene match. The CDR3 nucleotides read TGTGCCAGCAGCGAGACTAGCGGGGCAACGAGCACAGATACGCAGTATTTT. It encodes CASSETSGATSTDTQYF. Variable domain in full (rest from reference TRBV9 and TRBJ2-3): DSGVTQTPKHLITATGQRVTLRCSPRSGDLSVYWYQQSLDQGLQFLIQYYNGEERAKGNILERFSAQQFPDLHSELNLSSLELGDSALYFCASSETSGATSTDTQYFGPGTRLTVL.